This is a list of T cell receptor beta chains from one sample in a study of shared clonotypes between healthy human individuals. The assay was immunoSEQ multiplex PCR, and TCRdb's table has in-frame clones only and misses some. The sample holds 1.5 million to 2.5 million clones, about 95% seen once. Sequencing was performed on naive CD8+ T cells sorted from blood. The receptors here all came from a man aged 18 to 30 in good health. Each CDR3 is given with its conserved first and last residue. A D gene is named only where the DNA matches it firmly. Clone size, where shown, is once, few, many, or a class for clones that have expanded.

clone_size: -
j_call: TRBJ2-5
d_call: -
v_call: TRBV6-5
cdr3_nt: TGTGCCAGCAGTTCCCCTCGGACATTCCAAGAGACCCAGTACTTC
cdr3_aa: CASSSPRTFQETQYF

clone_size: -
j_call: TRBJ2-5
d_call: -
v_call: TRBV7-6
cdr3_nt: TGTGCCAGCAGCTTAGCCGGGCCGCGGAGTGATGGCGGAGAGACCCAGTACTTC
cdr3_aa: CASSLAGPRSDGGETQYF

clone_size: -
j_call: TRBJ2-2
d_call: -
v_call: TRBV30
cdr3_nt: TGTGCCTGGAAACAGGGCGGGGAGCTGTTTTTT
cdr3_aa: CAWKQGGELFF

clone_size: -
j_call: TRBJ2-4
d_call: -
v_call: TRBV11-2
cdr3_nt: TGTGCCAGCAGCTTACAGGCTTTCGTGGGGGCTGTCGCCAAAAACATTCAGTACTTC
cdr3_aa: CASSLQAFVGAVAKNIQYF

clone_size: -
j_call: TRBJ2-7
d_call: -
v_call: TRBV6-1
cdr3_nt: TGTGCCAGCAGTGAACTAACCGGATTAGACTACGAGCAGTACTTC
cdr3_aa: CASSELTGLDYEQYF

clone_size: -
j_call: TRBJ2-7
d_call: TRBD1
v_call: TRBV30
cdr3_nt: TGTGCCTGGAGTTTCGCCAAATGGGGGACAGCCCACTACGAGCAGTACTTC
cdr3_aa: CAWSFAKWGTAHYEQYF

clone_size: -
j_call: TRBJ2-1
d_call: -
v_call: TRBV7-6
cdr3_nt: TGTGCCAGCAGCTTAGTAACACCCCCGGGGAATGAGCAGTTCTTC
cdr3_aa: CASSLVTPPGNEQFF

clone_size: -
j_call: TRBJ2-7
d_call: TRBD2
v_call: TRBV7-8
cdr3_nt: TGTGCCAGCAGCTTATACGGGACTATCGAGCAGTACTTC
cdr3_aa: CASSLYGTIEQYF

clone_size: once
j_call: TRBJ1-2
d_call: TRBD1
v_call: TRBV9
cdr3_nt: TGTGCCAGCAGCGGGGCCGGGACAGAGAATATCTATGGCTACACCTTC
cdr3_aa: CASSGAGTENIYGYTF

clone_size: -
j_call: TRBJ2-1
d_call: TRBD2
v_call: TRBV10-2
cdr3_nt: TGCGCCAGCAGTCTATTTAGCGGGGGCTCCTACAATGAGCAGTTCTTC
cdr3_aa: CASSLFSGGSYNEQFF

clone_size: once
j_call: TRBJ2-7
d_call: TRBD1
v_call: TRBV6-1
cdr3_nt: TGTGCCAGCAGTGAATTGGGGACAGGGTCCTACGAGCAGTACTTC
cdr3_aa: CASSELGTGSYEQYF

clone_size: once
j_call: TRBJ1-1
d_call: TRBD1
v_call: TRBV7-6
cdr3_nt: TGTGCCAGCAGCTCGGACAGGGTGAACACTGAAGCTTTCTTT
cdr3_aa: CASSSDRVNTEAFF

clone_size: few
j_call: TRBJ2-7
d_call: TRBD2
v_call: TRBV29-1
cdr3_nt: TGCAGCGTGGAGGACCGGGGGGGCTACGAGCAGTACTTC
cdr3_aa: CSVEDRGGYEQYF

clone_size: -
j_call: TRBJ1-2
d_call: -
v_call: TRBV4-1
cdr3_nt: TGCGCCAGCAGCCTGGGGGAGAGCTATGGCTACACCTTC
cdr3_aa: CASSLGESYGYTF

clone_size: -
j_call: TRBJ2-7
d_call: -
v_call: TRBV18
cdr3_nt: TGTGCCAGCTCCGACCTTGACTACGAGCAGTACTTC
cdr3_aa: CASSDLDYEQYF

clone_size: -
j_call: TRBJ1-2
d_call: -
v_call: TRBV9
cdr3_nt: TGTGCCAGCAGGGGAGGGGGGAACTATGGCTACACCTTC
cdr3_aa: CASRGGGNYGYTF

clone_size: -
j_call: TRBJ2-3
d_call: -
v_call: TRBV4-1
cdr3_nt: TGCGCCAGCAGCCAAGCCCCCAGGGACGCAGATACGCAGTATTTT
cdr3_aa: CASSQAPRDADTQYF

clone_size: -
j_call: TRBJ1-1
d_call: -
v_call: TRBV7-9
cdr3_nt: TGTGCCAGCAGCTCTCAAGGGACTGAAGCTTTCTTC
cdr3_aa: CASSSQGTEAFF

clone_size: -
j_call: TRBJ2-1
d_call: -
v_call: TRBV11-2
cdr3_nt: TGTGCCAGCAGCTTCTCCAGCTCCTACAATGAGCAGTTCTTC
cdr3_aa: CASSFSSSYNEQFF

clone_size: -
j_call: TRBJ2-3
d_call: -
v_call: TRBV30
cdr3_nt: TGTGCCTGGAGTTTAGGGGATACGCAGTATTTT
cdr3_aa: CAWSLGDTQYF

clone_size: -
j_call: TRBJ1-1
d_call: -
v_call: TRBV7-9
cdr3_nt: TGTGCCAGCAGCTTCGGAGGCAGGGGAACTGAAGCTTTCTTT
cdr3_aa: CASSFGGRGTEAFF

clone_size: -
j_call: TRBJ2-2
d_call: -
v_call: TRBV5-1
cdr3_nt: TGCGCCAGCAGCTTGGATTGGCAGCAGAACACCGGGGAGCTGTTTTTT
cdr3_aa: CASSLDWQQNTGELFF

clone_size: -
j_call: TRBJ2-7
d_call: -
v_call: TRBV6-4
cdr3_nt: TGTGCCAGCAGTGACTCAGAGGGGTGGCTCGAGCAGTACTTC
cdr3_aa: CASSDSEGWLEQYF

clone_size: -
j_call: TRBJ2-1
d_call: -
v_call: TRBV4-1
cdr3_nt: TGCGCCAGCAGCCCAAGGGGGAGGGGCCATGAGCAGTTCTTC
cdr3_aa: CASSPRGRGHEQFF

clone_size: -
j_call: TRBJ1-5
d_call: -
v_call: TRBV6-5
cdr3_nt: TGTGCCAGCAGTTACTCACAGGGATCTCAGCCCCAGCATTTT
cdr3_aa: CASSYSQGSQPQHF

clone_size: -
j_call: TRBJ1-6
d_call: -
v_call: TRBV28
cdr3_nt: TGTGCCAGCAGTGCTCATCCCAGGGACCTTAATTCACCCCTCCACTTT
cdr3_aa: CASSAHPRDLNSPLHF